The 3 T cell receptor beta chains in this list originate from one sample, sequenced in a study of shared clonotypes between healthy human individuals. CD45RO negativity and positive selection for CCR7 defined naive CD8 cells, a population that excluded terminally differentiated effector memory CD45RA+ cells. Produced via immunoSEQ multiplex PCR; TCRdb's table is partial and in-frame only. The data contain about 2.1 million clones, over 85% of them singletons. The sequenced sample consisted of naive CD8+ T cells from PBMCs. These TCRs come from a man between 18 and 29 years old in good health. Some clones in this sample may be carry-over from other donors' samples.

This chain connects TRBV4-3 to TRBJ2-2; TRBD2 agrees at 9 bases. The germline gives CDR1 LGHNA, CDR2 YSLEER. V shed 2 bases, J shed 4 bases, and the junction held 5 bases outside the gene matches. This CDR3 comprises 16 residues. The CDR3 is CASSQSLAGTTGELFF. CDR3 in DNA: TGCGCCAGCAGCCAATCCCTAGCGGGGACCACCGGGGAGCTGTTTTTT.

The V gene is TRBV16, the J gene TRBJ2-7; TRBD2 aligns across 8 bases. Germline assignment: CDR1 KGHSY and CDR2 FQNENV. V shed 5 bases, J shed 5 bases, and the junction held 8 bases outside the gene matches. This CDR3 is built from 14 residues. CDR3 in amino acids: CASSFISGTDEQYF. Here the CDR3 DNA reads TGTGCCAGCAGCTTTATTAGCGGGACGGACGAGCAGTACTTC.

V is TRBV7-8 and J is TRBJ2-7; D not resolved. The CDR3 runs 12 residues. Per germline, CDR1 SGHVS and CDR2 FQNEAQ. The V end lost 5 bases, the J end lost 2 bases, and 7 bases lay between the germline ends. The CDR3 sequence is CASSRLAYEQYF. The CDR3 DNA reads TGTGCCAGCAGCCGATTAGCCTACGAGCAGTACTTC.